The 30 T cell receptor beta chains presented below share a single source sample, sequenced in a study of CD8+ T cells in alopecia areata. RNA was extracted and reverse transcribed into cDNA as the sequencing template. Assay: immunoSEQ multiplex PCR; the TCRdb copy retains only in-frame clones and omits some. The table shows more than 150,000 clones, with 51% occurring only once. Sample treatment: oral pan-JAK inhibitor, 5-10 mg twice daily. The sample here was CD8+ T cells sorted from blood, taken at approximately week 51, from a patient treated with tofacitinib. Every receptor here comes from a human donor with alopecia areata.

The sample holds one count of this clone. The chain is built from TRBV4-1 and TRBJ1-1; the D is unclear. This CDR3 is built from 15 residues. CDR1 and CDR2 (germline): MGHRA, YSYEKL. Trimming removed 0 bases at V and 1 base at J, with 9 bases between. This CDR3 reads CASSQDAEPNTEAFF. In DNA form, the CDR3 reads TGCGCCAGCAGCCAAGATGCAGAACCGAACACTGAAGCTTTCTTT.

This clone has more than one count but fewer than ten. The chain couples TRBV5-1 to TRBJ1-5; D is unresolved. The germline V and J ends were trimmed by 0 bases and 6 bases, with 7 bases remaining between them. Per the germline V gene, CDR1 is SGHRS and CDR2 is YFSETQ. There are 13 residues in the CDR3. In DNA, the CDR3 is TGCGCCAGCAGCTTGGGCGGGAGTCAGCCCCAGCATTTT. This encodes CASSLGGSQPQHF.

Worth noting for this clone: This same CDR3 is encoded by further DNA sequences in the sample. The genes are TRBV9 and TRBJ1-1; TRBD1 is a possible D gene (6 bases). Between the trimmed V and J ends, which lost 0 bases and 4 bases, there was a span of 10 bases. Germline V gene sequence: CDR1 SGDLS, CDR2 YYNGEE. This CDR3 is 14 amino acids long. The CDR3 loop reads CASSVGGGGTEAFF. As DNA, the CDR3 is TGTGCCAGCAGCGTAGGAGGGGGTGGCACTGAAGCTTTCTTT.

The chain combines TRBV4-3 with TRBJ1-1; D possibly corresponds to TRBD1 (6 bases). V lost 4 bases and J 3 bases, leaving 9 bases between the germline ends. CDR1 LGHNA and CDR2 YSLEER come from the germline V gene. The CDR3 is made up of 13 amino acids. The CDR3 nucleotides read TGCGCCAGCAGCCTAGGGGGGCACACTGAAGCTTTCTTT. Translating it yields CASSLGGHTEAFF.

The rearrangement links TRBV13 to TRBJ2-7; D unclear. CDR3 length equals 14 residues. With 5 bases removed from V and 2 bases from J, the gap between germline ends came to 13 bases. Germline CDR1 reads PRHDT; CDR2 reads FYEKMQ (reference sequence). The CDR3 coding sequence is TGTGCCAGCAGCCTTCGGACGGTCCCCTACGAGCAGTACTTC. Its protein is CASSLRTVPYEQYF.

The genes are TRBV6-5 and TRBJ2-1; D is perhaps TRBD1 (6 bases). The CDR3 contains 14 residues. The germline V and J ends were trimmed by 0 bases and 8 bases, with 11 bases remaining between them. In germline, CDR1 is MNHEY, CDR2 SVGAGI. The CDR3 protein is CASSYSEQGDEQFF. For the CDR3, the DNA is TGTGCCAGCAGTTACTCGGAACAGGGTGATGAGCAGTTCTTC.

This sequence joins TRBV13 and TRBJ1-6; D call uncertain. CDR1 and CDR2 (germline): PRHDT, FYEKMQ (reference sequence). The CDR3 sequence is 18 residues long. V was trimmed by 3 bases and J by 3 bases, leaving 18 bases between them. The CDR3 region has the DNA TGTGCCAGCAGCTTTGGGCAGGATGGACTACACTATAATTCACCCCTCCACTTT. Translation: CASSFGQDGLHYNSPLHF.

The CDR3 DNA is TGTGCCAGCAGCCTCGGACTTTACAATGAGCAGTTCTTC. This translates into CASSLGLYNEQFF. This sequence joins TRBV7-7 and TRBJ2-1, with TRBD2 as a possible D gene (5 bases). Germline loops: CDR1 SSHAT, CDR2 FNYEAQ (reference sequence). V gave up 5 bases and J gave up 4 bases, with 9 bases separating them. This CDR3 has 13 residues.

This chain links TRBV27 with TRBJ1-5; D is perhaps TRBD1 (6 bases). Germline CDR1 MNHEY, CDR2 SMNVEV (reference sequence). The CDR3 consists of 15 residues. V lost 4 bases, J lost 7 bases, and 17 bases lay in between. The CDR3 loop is CASSSSGGAEQPQHF. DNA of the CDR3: TGTGCCAGCAGTTCTTCTGGGGGGGCCGAGCAGCCCCAGCATTTT.

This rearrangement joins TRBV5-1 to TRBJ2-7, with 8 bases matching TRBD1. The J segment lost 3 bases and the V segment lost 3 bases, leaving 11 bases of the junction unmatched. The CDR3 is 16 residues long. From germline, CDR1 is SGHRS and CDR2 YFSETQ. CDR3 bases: TGCGCCAGCAGCTGGGGGCCCGGACAGGGAGACTACGAGCAGTACTTC. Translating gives CASSWGPGQGDYEQYF.

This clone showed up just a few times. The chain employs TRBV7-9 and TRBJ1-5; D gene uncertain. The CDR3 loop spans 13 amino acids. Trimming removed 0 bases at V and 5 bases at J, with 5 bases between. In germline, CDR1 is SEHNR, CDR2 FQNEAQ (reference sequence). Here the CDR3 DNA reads TGTGCCAGCAGCTTAGCCGGGGATCAGCCCCAGCATTTT. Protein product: CASSLAGDQPQHF.

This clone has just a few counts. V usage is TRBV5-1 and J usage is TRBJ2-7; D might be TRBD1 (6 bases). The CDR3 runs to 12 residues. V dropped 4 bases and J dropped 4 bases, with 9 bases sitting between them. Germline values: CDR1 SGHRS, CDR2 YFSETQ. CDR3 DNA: TGCGCCAGCAGCGGAGGACAGTACGAGCAGTACTTC. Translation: CASSGGQYEQYF.

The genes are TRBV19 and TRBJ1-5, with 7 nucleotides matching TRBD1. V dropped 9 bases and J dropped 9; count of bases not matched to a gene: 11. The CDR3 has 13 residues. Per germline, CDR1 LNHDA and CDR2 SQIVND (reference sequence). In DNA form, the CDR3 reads TGTGCCAGCGAAGGGGGCACGCGGGGGCCCCAGCATTTT. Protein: CASEGGTRGPQHF.

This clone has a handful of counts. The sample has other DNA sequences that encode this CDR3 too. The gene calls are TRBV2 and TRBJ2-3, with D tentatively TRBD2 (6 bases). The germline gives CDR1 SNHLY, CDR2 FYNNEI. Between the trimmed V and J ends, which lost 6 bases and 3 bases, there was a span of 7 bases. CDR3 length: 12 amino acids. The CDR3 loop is CASSAGTDTQYF. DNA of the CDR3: TGTGCCAGCAGCGCGGGGACAGATACGCAGTATTTT.

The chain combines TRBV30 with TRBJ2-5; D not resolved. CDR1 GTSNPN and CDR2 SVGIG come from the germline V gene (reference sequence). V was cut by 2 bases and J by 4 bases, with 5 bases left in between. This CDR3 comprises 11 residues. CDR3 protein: CAWSYGETQYF. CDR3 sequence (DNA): TGTGCCTGGAGTTATGGAGAGACCCAGTACTTC.

This chain's CDR3 is CAWSASGTSEQYF. CDR3 sequence (DNA): TGTGCCTGGAGTGCCAGCGGGACTAGCGAGCAGTACTTC. The V call is TRBV30, the J call TRBJ2-7; 8 positions match TRBD2. This CDR3 has 13 residues. Trimming took 1 base from V and 6 from J; bases not matched to a gene: 5. Looked up from germline, CDR1 is GTSNPN and CDR2 is SVGIG (reference sequence).

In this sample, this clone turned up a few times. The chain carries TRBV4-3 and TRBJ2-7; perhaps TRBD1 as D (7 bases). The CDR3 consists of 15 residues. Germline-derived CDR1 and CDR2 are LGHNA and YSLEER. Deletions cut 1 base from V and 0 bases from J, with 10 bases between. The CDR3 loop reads CASSQAGGGSYEQYF. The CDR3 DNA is TGCGCCAGCAGCCAAGCAGGGGGAGGCTCCTACGAGCAGTACTTC.

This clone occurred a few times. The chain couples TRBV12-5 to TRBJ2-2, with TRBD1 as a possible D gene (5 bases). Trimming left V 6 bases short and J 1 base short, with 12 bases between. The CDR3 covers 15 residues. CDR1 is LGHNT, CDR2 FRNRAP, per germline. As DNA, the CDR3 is TGTGCTAGTGGGTACAGGTCCCTGAACACCGGGGAGCTGTTTTTT. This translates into CASGYRSLNTGELFF. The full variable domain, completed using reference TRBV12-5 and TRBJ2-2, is DARVTQTPRHKVTEMGQEVTMRCQPILGHNTVFWYRQTMMQGLELLAYFRNRAPLDDSGMPKDRFSAEMPDATLATLKIQPSEPRDSAVYFCASGYRSLNTGELFFGEGSRLTVL.

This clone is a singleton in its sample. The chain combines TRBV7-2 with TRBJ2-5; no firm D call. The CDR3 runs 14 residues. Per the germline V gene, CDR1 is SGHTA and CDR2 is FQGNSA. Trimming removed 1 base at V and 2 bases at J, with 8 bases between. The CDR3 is CASSLEYGQETQYF. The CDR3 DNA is TGTGCCAGCAGCTTAGAGTACGGACAAGAGACCCAGTACTTC. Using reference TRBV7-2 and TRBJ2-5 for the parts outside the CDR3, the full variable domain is GAGVSQSPSNKVTEKGKDVELRCDPISGHTALYWYRQSLGQGLEFLIYFQGNSAPDKSGLPSDRFSAERTGGSVSTLTIQRTQQEDSAVYLCASSLEYGQETQYFGPGTRLLVL.

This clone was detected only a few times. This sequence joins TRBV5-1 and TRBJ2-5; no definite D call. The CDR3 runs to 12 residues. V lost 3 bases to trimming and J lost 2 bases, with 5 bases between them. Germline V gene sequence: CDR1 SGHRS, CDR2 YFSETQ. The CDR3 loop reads CASSYEQETQYF. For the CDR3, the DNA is TGCGCCAGCAGCTACGAACAAGAGACCCAGTACTTC.

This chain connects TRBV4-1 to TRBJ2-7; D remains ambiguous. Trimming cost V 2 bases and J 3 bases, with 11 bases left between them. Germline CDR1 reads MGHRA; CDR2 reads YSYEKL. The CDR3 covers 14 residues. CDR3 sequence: CASSQFLNVYEQYF. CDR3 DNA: TGCGCCAGCAGCCAATTTTTAAACGTCTACGAGCAGTACTTC.

The CDR3 DNA is TGTGCCAGCAGCCCCTCTGGGCCCGAAGAGACCCAGTACTTC. It is translated as CASSPSGPEETQYF. The chain combines TRBV7-2 with TRBJ2-5; D not resolved. This CDR3 is 14 amino acids long. The V end lost 5 bases, the J end lost 3 bases, and 13 bases lay between the germline ends. CDR1 is SGHTA, CDR2 FQGNSA, per germline.

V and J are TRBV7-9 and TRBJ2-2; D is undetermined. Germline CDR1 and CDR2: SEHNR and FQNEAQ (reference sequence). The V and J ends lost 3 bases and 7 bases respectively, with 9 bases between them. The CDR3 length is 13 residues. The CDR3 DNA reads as TGTGCCAGCAGCTTCGGGCAAGTCGGGGAGCTGTTTTTT. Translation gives CASSFGQVGELFF.

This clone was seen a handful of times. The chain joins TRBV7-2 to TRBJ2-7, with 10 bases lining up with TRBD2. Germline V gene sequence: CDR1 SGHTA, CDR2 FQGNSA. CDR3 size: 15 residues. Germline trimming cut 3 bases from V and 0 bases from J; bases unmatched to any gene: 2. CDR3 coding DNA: TGTGCCAGCAGCTTTACTAGCGGGATCTCCTACGAGCAGTACTTC. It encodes CASSFTSGISYEQYF.

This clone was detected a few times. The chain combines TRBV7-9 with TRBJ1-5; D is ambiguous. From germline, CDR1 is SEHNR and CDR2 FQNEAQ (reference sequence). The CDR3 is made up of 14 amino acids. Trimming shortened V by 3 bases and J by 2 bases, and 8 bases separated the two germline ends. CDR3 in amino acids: CASSLGGGNQPQHF. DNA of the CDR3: TGTGCCAGCAGCTTGGGTGGCGGCAATCAGCCCCAGCATTTT.

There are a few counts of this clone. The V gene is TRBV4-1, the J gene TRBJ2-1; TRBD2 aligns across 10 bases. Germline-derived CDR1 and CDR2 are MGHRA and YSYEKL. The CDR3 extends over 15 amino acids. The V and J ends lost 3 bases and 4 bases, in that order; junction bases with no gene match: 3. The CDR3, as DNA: TGCGCCAGCAGCCACCTAGCGGGGGCGTACAATGAGCAGTTCTTC. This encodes CASSHLAGAYNEQFF.

The CDR3 protein is CASSSNRLGLDEKLFF. The CDR3 region has the DNA TGTGCCAGCAGCTCAAACCGACTGGGGCTGGATGAAAAACTGTTTTTT. The chain joins TRBV7-9 to TRBJ1-4; D possibly corresponds to TRBD1 (5 bases). The CDR3 is made up of 16 amino acids. V was clipped by 4 bases and J by 6 bases, with 18 bases between them. Looked up from germline, CDR1 is SEHNR and CDR2 is FQNEAQ (reference sequence).

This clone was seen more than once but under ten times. In nucleotides, the CDR3 is TGTGCCACCAGCAGAGCACGGGCTGGGGGCTCCTATAATTCACCCCTCCACTTT. Protein: CATSRARAGGSYNSPLHF. The rearrangement joins TRBV15 to TRBJ1-6; D might be TRBD1 (5 bases). The ends were cut back, 1 base at V and 0 bases at J, with 13 bases in the middle. This CDR3 is built from 18 residues. Germline CDR1 is LNHNV and CDR2 is YYDKDF (reference sequence).

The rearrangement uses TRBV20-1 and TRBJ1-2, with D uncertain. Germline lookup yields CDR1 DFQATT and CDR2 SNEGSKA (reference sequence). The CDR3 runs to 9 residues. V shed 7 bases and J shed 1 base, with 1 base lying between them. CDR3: CSVNYGYTF. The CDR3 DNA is TGCAGTGTTAACTATGGCTACACCTTC.

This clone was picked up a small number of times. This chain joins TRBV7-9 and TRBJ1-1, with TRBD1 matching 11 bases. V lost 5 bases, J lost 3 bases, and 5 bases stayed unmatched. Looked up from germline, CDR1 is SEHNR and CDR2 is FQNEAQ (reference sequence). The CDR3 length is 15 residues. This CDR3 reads CASSARTGGYTEAFF. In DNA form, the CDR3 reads TGTGCCAGCAGCGCCCGGACAGGGGGCTACACTGAAGCTTTCTTT.